This T cell receptor beta chain was found in a study of cytomegalovirus exposure and HLA in healthy donors. Whole-study findings and limits: The authors reported that TCR beta sequences could predict HLA-A and HLA-B alleles. These predictions were accurate for most subjects in the first cohort.

This clone was seen just once. Its target is unknown. PCR amplification relied on 60 Vbeta primers (plus 13 Jbeta primers). TCRdb's table, derived via immunoSEQ multiplex PCR, lists solely in-frame clones and lacks some. The repertoire holds around 170,000 clones, with just under 80% as singletons. The source of this sequence is a middle-aged woman in good health and CMV-seropositive. Sequenced: PBMCs.

The DNA for the CDR3 is TGTGCCAGCAGTGCCACCAGGACTAGCGGATTAACTGGGGCCAACGTCCTGACTTTC. The encoded protein is CASSATRTSGLTGANVLTF. The rearrangement joins TRBV6-1 to TRBJ2-6, with 10 bases that match TRBD2. Germline CDR1 reads MNHNS; CDR2 reads SASEGT. J lost 2 bases, V lost 4 bases, and 11 bases had no gene match. CDR3 size: 19 residues.